The clone carrying this T cell receptor (beta chain) occurred a few times. Documented time point: patch test 1, 2 weeks after DPC sensitization. The treatment is: therapeutic diphenylcyclopropenone sensitization with weekly scalp DPC. The entry originates in a study of human T cells and chemical hapten exposure. The CDR3 is 15 amino acids. V shed 1 base and J 2 bases; nucleotides not matched to a gene: 4. Germline values: CDR1 SGHVS, CDR2 FNYEAQ. TCRdb fed the RACE reads into MiXCR, producing one record per CDR3 protein. The sample lists roughly 180,000 distinct CDR3 sequences, roughly 14% seen once, with 1.5% to 2% in the top ten.

This sample comprised whole blood, obtained in connection with sensitization to the hapten diphenylcyclopropenone (DPC). This clonotype was sampled from a woman between 25 and 40 years old with alopecia areata. Some clones in this sample may be carry-over from other donors' samples. J is TRBJ2-7 and V is TRBV7-6; the match to TRBD1 covers 8 bases. The CDR3 spells CASSLGGQATYEQYF. The CDR3 DNA reads as TGTGCCAGCAGCTTAGGGGGACAGGCCACCTACGAGCAGTACTTC.